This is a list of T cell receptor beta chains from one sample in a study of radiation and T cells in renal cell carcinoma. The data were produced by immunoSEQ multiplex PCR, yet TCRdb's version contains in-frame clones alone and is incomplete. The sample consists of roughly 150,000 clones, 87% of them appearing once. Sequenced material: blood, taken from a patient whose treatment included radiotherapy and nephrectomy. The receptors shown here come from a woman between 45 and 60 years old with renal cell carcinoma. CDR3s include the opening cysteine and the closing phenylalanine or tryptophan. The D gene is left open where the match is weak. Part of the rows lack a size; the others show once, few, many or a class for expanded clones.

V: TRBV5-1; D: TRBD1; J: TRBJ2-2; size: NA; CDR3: CASSHSGQGAVGELFF; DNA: TGCGCCAGCAGCCACTCGGGACAGGGGGCCGTCGGGGAGCTGTTTTTT
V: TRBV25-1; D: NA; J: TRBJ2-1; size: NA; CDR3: CASRGGGVGEQFF; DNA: TGTGCCAGCAGGGGAGGGGGCGTTGGTGAGCAGTTCTTC
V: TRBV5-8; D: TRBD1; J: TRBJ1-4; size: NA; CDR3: CASRILSGTGRKLFF; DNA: TGTGCCAGCAGAATCCTATCCGGGACAGGGCGAAAACTGTTTTTT
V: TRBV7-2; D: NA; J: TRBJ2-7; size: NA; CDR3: CASSSNSRYEQYF; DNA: TGTGCCAGCAGTTCCAATAGCAGGTACGAGCAGTACTTC
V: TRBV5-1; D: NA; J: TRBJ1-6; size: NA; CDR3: CASSLAIFGPDSSPLHF; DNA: TGCGCCAGCAGCTTGGCAATATTTGGCCCCGATAGTTCACCCCTCCACTTT
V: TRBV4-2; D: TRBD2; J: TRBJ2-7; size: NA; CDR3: CASSQLAGGLLYEQYF; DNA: TGTGCCAGCAGCCAACTAGCGGGGGGCCTTCTCTACGAGCAGTACTTC
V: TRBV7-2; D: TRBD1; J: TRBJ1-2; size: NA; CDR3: CASSLDRTNYGYTF; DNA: TGTGCCAGCAGCTTGGACAGGACGAACTATGGCTACACCTTC
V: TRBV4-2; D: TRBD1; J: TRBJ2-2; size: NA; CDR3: CASSTTDRVAGELFF; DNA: TGTGCCAGCAGCACAACCGACAGGGTCGCCGGGGAGCTGTTTTTT
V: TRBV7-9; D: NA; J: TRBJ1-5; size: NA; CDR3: CASSFSGVNQPQHF; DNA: TGTGCCAGCAGCTTCAGTGGGGTCAATCAGCCCCAGCATTTT
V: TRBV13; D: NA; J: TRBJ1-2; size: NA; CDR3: CASSLTRGGGYTF; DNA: TGTGCCAGCAGCTTGACACGCGGAGGAGGCTACACCTTC
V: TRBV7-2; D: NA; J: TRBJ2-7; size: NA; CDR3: CASSLIGNEQYF; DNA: TGTGCCAGCAGCTTAATTGGCAATGAGCAGTACTTC
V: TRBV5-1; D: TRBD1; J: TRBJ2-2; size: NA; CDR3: CASRQGHEDTGELFF; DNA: TGCGCCAGCAGACAGGGGCACGAGGACACCGGGGAGCTGTTTTTT
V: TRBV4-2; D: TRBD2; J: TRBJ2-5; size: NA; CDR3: CASSQGGAGAQETQYF; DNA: TGTGCCAGCAGCCAAGGAGGAGCGGGGGCCCAAGAGACCCAGTACTTC
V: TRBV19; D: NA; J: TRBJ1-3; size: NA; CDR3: CASPSPGTGNTIYF; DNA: TGTGCCAGCCCATCCCCCGGGACTGGAAACACCATATATTTT
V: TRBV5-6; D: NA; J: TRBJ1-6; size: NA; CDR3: CASSLFRTNVGSPLHF; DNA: TGTGCCAGCAGCTTGTTCCGAACTAACGTGGGTTCACCCCTCCACTTT
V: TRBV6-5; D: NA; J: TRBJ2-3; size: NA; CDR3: CASSDRTVADTQYF; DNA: TGTGCCAGCAGTGACCGGACTGTGGCAGATACGCAGTATTTT
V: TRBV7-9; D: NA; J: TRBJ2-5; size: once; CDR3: CASSPYGGDGETQYF; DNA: TGTGCCAGCAGCCCTTACGGGGGAGATGGGGAGACCCAGTACTTC
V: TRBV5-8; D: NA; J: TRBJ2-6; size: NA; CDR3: CASSFGQGRSGANVLTF; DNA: TGTGCCAGCAGCTTCGGGCAGGGGCGCTCTGGGGCCAACGTCCTGACTTTC
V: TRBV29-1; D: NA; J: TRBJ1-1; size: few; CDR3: CSFSPTRGDTEAFF; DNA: TGCAGCTTCTCTCCGACCCGGGGGGACACTGAAGCTTTCTTT
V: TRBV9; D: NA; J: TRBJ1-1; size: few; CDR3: CASSVDGKNTEAFF; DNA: TGTGCCAGCAGCGTAGACGGTAAAAATACTGAAGCTTTCTTT
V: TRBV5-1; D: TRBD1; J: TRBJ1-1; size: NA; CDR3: CASSSGDSMNTEAFF; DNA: TGCGCCAGCAGCTCGGGGGACAGCATGAACACTGAAGCTTTCTTT
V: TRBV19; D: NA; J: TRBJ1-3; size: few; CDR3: CASSPEGNTIYF; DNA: TGTGCCAGTAGTCCGGAAGGGAACACCATATATTTT
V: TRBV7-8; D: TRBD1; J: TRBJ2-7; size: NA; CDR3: CASSLNRGNYEQYF; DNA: TGTGCCAGCAGCTTAAACAGGGGGAACTACGAGCAGTACTTC
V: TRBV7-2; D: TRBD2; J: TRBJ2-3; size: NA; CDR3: CASSLAPGTRDTDTQYF; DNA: TGTGCCAGCAGCTTAGCGCCGGGGACTAGGGATACAGATACGCAGTATTTT
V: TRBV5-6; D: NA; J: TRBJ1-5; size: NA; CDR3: CASSLGAGRFNSNQPQHF; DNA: TGTGCCAGCAGCTTGGGGGCGGGGCGGTTCAATAGCAATCAGCCCCAGCATTTT
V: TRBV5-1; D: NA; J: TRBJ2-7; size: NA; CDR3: CASSFDFGYEQYF; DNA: TGCGCCAGCAGCTTCGATTTCGGCTACGAGCAGTACTTC
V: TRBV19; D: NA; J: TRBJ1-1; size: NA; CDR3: CASSPPGQGGTEAFF; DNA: TGTGCCAGTAGTCCACCGGGCCAAGGGGGCACTGAAGCTTTCTTT
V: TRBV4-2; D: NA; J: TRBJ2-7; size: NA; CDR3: CASSQDRAVPSYEQYF; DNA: TGTGCCAGCAGCCAAGATAGGGCAGTACCCTCATACGAGCAGTACTTC
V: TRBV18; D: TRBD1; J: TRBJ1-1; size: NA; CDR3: CASKGQTNTEAFF; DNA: TGTGCCAGCAAGGGACAGACGAACACTGAAGCTTTCTTT
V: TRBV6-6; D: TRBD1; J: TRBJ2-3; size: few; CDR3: CASKGQGARDTQYF; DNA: TGTGCCAGCAAAGGACAGGGGGCTAGAGATACGCAGTATTTT
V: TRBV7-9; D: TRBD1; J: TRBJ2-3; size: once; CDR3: CASALETGQVTDTQYF; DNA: TGTGCCAGCGCCCTCGAGACAGGGCAGGTAACAGATACGCAGTATTTT
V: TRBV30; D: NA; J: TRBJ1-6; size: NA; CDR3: CAWSVRGSLISPLHF; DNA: TGTGCCTGGAGTGTACGCGGCAGTCTTATTTCACCCCTCCACTTT
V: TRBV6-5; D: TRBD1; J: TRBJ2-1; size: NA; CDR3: CASSPRGVRGRTVF; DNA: TGTGCCAGCAGCCCCAGGGGAGTGAGGGGGCGGACGGTCTTC
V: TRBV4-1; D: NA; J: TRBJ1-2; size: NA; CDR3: CASSQDTGYGYTF; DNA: TGCGCCAGCAGCCAAGATACAGGGTATGGCTACACCTTC
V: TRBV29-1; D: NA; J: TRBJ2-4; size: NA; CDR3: CSVGQVNIQYF; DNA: TGCAGCGTTGGGCAGGTAAACATTCAGTACTTC
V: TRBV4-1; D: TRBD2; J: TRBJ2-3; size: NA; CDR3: CASSRSGTTTDTQYF; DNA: TGCGCCAGCAGCCGCTCCGGGACTACCACAGATACGCAGTATTTT
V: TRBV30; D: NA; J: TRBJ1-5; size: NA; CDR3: CAWSETGARNQPQHF; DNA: TGTGCCTGGAGTGAGACGGGGGCGCGAAATCAGCCCCAGCATTTT
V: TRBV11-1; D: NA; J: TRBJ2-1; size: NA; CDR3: CASSWGGTYNEQFF; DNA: TGTGCCAGCAGCTGGGGAGGAACCTACAATGAGCAGTTCTTC
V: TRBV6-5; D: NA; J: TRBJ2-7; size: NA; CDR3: CASSDGTIPYEQYF; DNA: TGTGCCAGCAGTGACGGGACAATACCCTACGAGCAGTACTTC
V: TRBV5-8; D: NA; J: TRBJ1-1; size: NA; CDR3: CASSLGWANTEAFF; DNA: TGTGCCAGCAGCTTAGGATGGGCGAACACTGAAGCTTTCTTT
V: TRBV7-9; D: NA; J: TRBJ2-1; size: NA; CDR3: CASSLMSGEQFF; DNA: TGTGCCAGCAGCTTAATGTCAGGTGAGCAGTTCTTC
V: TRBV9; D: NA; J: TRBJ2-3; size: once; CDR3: CASSPYSSTDTQYF; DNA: TGTGCCAGCAGCCCGTACTCTAGCACAGATACGCAGTATTTT
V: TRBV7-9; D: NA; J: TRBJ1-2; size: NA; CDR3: CASSLNPPAGADGYTF; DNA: TGTGCCAGCAGCTTAAACCCACCCGCAGGGGCGGATGGCTACACCTTC
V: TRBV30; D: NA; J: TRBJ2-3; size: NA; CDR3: CAWRKVPTDTQYF; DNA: TGTGCCTGGAGGAAGGTACCTACAGATACGCAGTATTTT
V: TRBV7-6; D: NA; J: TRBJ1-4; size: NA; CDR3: CASSSQTLSTNEKLFF; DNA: TGTGCCAGCAGCTCCCAAACACTTTCAACTAATGAAAAACTGTTTTTT
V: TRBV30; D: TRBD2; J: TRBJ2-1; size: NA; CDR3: CAWRGLAAYNEQFF; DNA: TGTGCCTGGAGAGGACTAGCGGCTTACAATGAGCAGTTCTTC